This TCR beta chain was captured by sequencing in a study of T-cell reconstitution after alpha-beta-depleted transplantation in children. Using unique molecular identifiers, the investigators prepared the TCRbeta library. TCRdb re-analysed the PCR reads in MiXCR, keeping a single row per CDR3 protein. The table lists 70,000 to 95,000 distinct CDR3 sequences, roughly an eighth of them singletons. The CDR3 has 15 amino acids. V lost 5 bases and J 1 base, leaving 14 bases between the germline ends. Germline CDR1 and CDR2: KGHSH and LQKENI. This clonotype was observed a few times. This TCR came from a human donor who donated a stem cell graft to a child with inherited bone marrow failure. V is TRBV18 and J is TRBJ1-1, with D uncertain. Sequences were derived from PBMCs from the stem cell graft donor, sampled from the stem cell graft. The CDR3 sequence is CASSRSARENTEAFF. The CDR3 nucleotides are TGTGCCAGCTCAAGGAGTGCGCGGGAGAACACTGAAGCTTTCTTT. Filled out from reference TRBV18 and TRBJ1-1, the complete variable domain reads NAGVMQNPRHLVRRRGQEARLRCSPMKGHSHVYWYRQLPEEGLKFMVYLQKENIIDESGMPKERFSAEFPKEGPSILRIQQVVRGDSAAYFCASSRSARENTEAFFGQGTRLTVV.